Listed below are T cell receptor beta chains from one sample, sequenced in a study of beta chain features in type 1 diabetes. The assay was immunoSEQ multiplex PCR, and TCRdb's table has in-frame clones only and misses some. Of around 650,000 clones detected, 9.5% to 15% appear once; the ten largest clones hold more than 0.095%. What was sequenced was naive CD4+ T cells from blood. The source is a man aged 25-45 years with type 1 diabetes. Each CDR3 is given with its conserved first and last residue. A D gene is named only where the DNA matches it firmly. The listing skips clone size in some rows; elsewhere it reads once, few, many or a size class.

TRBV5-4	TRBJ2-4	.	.	CASSSGNRVGKNIQYF	TGTGCCAGCAGCTCCGGCAACAGGGTGGGCAAAAACATTCAGTACTTC
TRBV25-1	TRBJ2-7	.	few	CASSGRTFGEQYF	TGTGCCAGCAGCGGACGGACCTTCGGGGAGCAGTACTTC
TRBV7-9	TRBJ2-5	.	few	CASSLGGTPETQYF	TGTGCCAGCAGCTTAGGAGGGACACCAGAGACCCAGTACTTC
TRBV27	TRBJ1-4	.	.	CASNPRGAGEKLFF	TGTGCCAGCAACCCCCGGGGGGCCGGTGAAAAACTGTTTTTT
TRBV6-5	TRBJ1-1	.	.	CASSPRQTNTEAFF	TGTGCCAGCAGCCCGCGACAGACCAACACTGAAGCTTTCTTT
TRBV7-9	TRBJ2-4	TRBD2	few	CASRMTSGKNIQYF	TGTGCCAGCAGGATGACTAGCGGCAAAAACATTCAGTACTTC
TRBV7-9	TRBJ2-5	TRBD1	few	CASSLDPRDREETQYF	TGTGCCAGCAGCTTAGACCCACGGGACAGGGAAGAGACCCAGTACTTC
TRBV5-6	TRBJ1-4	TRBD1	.	CASSFRGTGGEELFF	TGTGCCAGCAGTTTTCGGGGGACAGGGGGCGAGGAACTGTTTTTT
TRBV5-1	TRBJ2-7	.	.	CASSTDTNYEQYF	TGCGCCAGCAGCACGGACACTAACTACGAGCAGTACTTC
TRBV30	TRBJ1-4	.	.	CAWSVRGVREKLFF	TGTGCCTGGAGTGTGAGAGGAGTTAGGGAAAAACTGTTTTTT
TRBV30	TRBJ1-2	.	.	CAWTQRDGYTF	TGTGCCTGGACCCAGAGGGATGGCTACACCTTC
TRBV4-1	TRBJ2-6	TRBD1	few	CASSSRTGGLSGANVLTF	TGCGCCAGCAGCTCCAGGACAGGGGGCCTCTCTGGGGCCAACGTCCTGACTTTC
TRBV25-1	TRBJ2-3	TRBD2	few	CASSVTSGVTDTQYF	TGTGCCAGCAGTGTGACTAGCGGTGTCACAGATACGCAGTATTTT